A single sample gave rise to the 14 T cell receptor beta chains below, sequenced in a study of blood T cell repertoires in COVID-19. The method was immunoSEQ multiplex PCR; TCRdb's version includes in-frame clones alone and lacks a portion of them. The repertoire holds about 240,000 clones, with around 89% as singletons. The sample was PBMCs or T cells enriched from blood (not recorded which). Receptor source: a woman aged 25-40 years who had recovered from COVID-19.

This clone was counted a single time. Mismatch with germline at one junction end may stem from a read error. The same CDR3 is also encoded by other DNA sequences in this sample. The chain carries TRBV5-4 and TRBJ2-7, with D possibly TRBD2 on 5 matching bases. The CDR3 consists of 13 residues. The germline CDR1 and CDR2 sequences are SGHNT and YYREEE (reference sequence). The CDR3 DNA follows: TGCGCCAGCAGCTTGGGTGAGGGCGACGAGCAGTACTTC. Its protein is CASSLGEGDEQYF.

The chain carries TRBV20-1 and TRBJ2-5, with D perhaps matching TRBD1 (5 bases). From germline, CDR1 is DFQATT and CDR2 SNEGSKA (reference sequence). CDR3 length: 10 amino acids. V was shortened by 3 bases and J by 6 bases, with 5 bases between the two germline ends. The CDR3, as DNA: TGCAGTGCTAGGGGGCAGACCCAGTACTTC. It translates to CSARGQTQYF.

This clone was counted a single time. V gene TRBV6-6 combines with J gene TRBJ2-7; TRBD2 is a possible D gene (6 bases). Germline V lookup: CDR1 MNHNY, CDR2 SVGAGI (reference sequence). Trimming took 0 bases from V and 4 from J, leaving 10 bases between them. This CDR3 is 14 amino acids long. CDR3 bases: TGTGCCAGCAGTTACTCGATGGAGGGTTACGAGCAGTACTTC. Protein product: CASSYSMEGYEQYF.

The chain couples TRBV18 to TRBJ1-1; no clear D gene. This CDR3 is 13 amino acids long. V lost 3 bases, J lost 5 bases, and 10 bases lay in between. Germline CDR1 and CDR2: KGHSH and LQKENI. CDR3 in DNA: TGTGCCAGCTCACCCTTCGCGACAACTGAAGCTTTCTTT. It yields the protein CASSPFATTEAFF.

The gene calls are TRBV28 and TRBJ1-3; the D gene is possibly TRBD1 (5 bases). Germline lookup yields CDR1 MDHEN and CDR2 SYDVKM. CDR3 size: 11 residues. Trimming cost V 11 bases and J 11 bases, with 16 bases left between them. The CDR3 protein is CASLGGAAIYF. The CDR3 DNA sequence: TGTGCCTCATTGGGGGGAGCCGCCATATATTTT.

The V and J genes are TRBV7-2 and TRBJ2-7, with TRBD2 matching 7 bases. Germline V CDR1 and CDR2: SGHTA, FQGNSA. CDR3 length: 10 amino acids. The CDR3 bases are TGTGCTGCGGGGGACTACGAGCAGTACTTC. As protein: CAAGDYEQYF.

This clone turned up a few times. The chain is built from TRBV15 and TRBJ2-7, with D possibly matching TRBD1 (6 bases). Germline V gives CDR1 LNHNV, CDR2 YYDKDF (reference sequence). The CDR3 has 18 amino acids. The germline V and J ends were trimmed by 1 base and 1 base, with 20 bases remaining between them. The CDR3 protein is CATSRGAGRGTFSYEQYF. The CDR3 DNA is TGTGCCACCAGCAGAGGTGCGGGCAGGGGCACCTTTTCCTACGAGCAGTACTTC.

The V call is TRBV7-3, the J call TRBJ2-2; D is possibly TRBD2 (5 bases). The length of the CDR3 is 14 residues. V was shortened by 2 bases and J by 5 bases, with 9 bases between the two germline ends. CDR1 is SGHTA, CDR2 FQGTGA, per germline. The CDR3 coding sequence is TGTGCCAGCAGCTTACGGGGTCGTACCGGGGAGCTGTTTTTT. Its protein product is CASSLRGRTGELFF.

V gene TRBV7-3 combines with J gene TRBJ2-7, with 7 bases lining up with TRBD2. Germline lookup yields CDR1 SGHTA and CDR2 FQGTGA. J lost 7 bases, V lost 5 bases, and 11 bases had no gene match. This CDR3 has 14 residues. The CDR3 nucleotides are TGTGCCAGCAGCCTTTCGGCGGGAGCGGAGGAGCAGTACTTC. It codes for CASSLSAGAEEQYF.

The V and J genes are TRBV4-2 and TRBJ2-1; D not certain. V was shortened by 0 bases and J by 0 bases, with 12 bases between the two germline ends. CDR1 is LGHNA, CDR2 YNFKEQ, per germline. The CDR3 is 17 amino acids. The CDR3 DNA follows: TGTGCCAGCAGCCAAGATGCAGTCGGAGCCTCCTACAATGAGCAGTTCTTC. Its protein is CASSQDAVGASYNEQFF.

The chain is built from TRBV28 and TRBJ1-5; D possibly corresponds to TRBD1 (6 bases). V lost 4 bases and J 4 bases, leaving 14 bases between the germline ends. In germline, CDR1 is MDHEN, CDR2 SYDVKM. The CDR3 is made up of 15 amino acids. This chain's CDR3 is CASSSPQGGNQPQHF. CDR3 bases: TGTGCCAGCAGTTCCCCCCAAGGGGGAAATCAGCCCCAGCATTTT. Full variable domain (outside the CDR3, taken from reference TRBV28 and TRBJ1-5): DVKVTQSSRYLVKRTGEKVFLECVQDMDHENMFWYRQDPGLGLRLIYFSYDVKMKEKGDIPEGYSVSREKKERFSLILESASTNQTSMYLCASSSPQGGNQPQHFGDGTRLSIL.

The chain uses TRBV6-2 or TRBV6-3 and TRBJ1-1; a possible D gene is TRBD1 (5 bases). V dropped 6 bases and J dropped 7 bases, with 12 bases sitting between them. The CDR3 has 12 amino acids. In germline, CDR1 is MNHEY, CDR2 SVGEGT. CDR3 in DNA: TGTGCCAGCAGCCTTAACAGGTTTGAAGCTTTCTTT. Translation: CASSLNRFEAFF.

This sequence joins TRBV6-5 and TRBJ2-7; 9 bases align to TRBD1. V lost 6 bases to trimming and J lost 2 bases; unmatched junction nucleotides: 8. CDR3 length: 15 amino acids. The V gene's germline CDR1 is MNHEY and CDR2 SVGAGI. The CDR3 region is CASRSGQGEAYEQYF. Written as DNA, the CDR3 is TGTGCCAGCAGGTCGGGACAGGGAGAGGCCTACGAGCAGTACTTC.

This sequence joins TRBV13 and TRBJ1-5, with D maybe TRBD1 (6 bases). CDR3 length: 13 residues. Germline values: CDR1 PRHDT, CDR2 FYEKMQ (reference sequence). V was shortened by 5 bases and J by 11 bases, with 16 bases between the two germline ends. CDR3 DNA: TGTGCCAGCAGCAGGCGCCGGACAGCAACCCAGCATTTT. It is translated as CASSRRRTATQHF.